Listed here are 26 T cell receptor beta chains from one sample, sequenced in a study of T cells in Graves' hyperthyroidism and ophthalmopathy. What was amplified from RNA transcripts were TCR beta CDR3 regions. Carried out on the TCR CDR3, a first-round RT-PCR used the HTBI primer set. TCRdb passed the multiplex PCR reads through MiXCR, listing each CDR3 protein once. The sample lists around 350,000 distinct CDR3 sequences, approximately 25% occurring once. Sequences were obtained from blood. These receptors all come from a man aged 50 to 59 with Graves' hyperthyroidism.

This clonotype was seen at least ten times. The rearrangement uses TRBV3-1 and TRBJ1-2; tentatively, D is TRBD1 (5 bases). CDR1 is LGHDT and CDR2 is YNNKEL in the germline V gene (reference sequence). The length of the CDR3 is 14 residues. The V end lost 4 bases, the J end lost 3 bases, and 12 bases lay between the germline ends. CDR3 sequence reads: CASSPVVGDYGYTF. The CDR3 DNA is TGTGCCAGCAGCCCCGTGGTGGGGGACTATGGCTACACCTTC.

This clonotype came up many times. V and J are TRBV7-8 and TRBJ1-1, with D uncertain. The V end lost 2 bases, the J end lost 2 bases, and 3 bases lay between the germline ends. Germline V gives CDR1 SGHVS, CDR2 FQNEAQ. This CDR3 spans 12 amino acids. The CDR3 region has the DNA TGTGCCAGCAGCTTATTTAACACTGAAGCTTTCTTT. This sequence encodes CASSLFNTEAFF.

This chain connects TRBV28 to TRBJ2-2; D is uncertain. The CDR3 spans 12 residues. Germline CDR1 is MDHEN and CDR2 is SYDVKM. Between the trimmed V and J ends, which lost 3 bases and 9 bases, there was a span of 8 bases. CDR3 nucleotide sequence: TGTGCCAGCAGTTTTAGGATGCGGGAGCTGTTTTTT. Translated: CASSFRMRELFF.

The chain combines TRBV20-1 with TRBJ2-7, with 8 bases lining up with TRBD2. V lost 6 bases to trimming and J lost 1 base; unmatched junction nucleotides: 8. CDR3 length: 14 amino acids. In germline, CDR1 is DFQATT, CDR2 SNEGSKA (reference sequence). CDR3 residues: CSAELAEGSYEQYF. CDR3 nucleotide sequence: TGCAGTGCCGAACTAGCGGAGGGGTCCTACGAGCAGTACTTC.

The J gene is TRBJ2-1, the V gene TRBV6-2 or TRBV6-3; a possible D gene is TRBD1 (6 bases). The germline CDR1 and CDR2 sequences are MNHEY and SVGEGT. This CDR3 is 18 amino acids long. V was cut by 0 bases and J by 8 bases, with 23 bases left in between. This CDR3 is CASSYSVFRQDRTHEQFF. The CDR3 bases are TGTGCCAGCAGTTACTCGGTTTTCAGACAGGACAGAACCCATGAGCAGTTCTTC.

CDR3 nucleotide sequence: TGTGCCAGCAGCTCACCCTGGGACAGTATTTACACCGGGGAGCTGTTTTTT. It codes for CASSSPWDSIYTGELFF. The chain has TRBV7-8 and TRBJ2-2; TRBD1 agrees at 7 bases. The CDR3 loop spans 17 amino acids. The V segment lost 4 bases and the J segment 3 bases; nucleotides outside the gene matches: 11. Germline V gene lookup returns CDR1 SGHVS and CDR2 FQNEAQ. Based on the CDR3 plus reference TRBV7-8 and TRBJ2-2, the full variable domain is GAGVSQSPRYKVAKRGQDVALRCDPISGHVSLFWYQQALGQGPEFLTYFQNEAQLDKSGLPSDRFFAERPEGSVSTLKIQRTQQEDSAVYLCASSSPWDSIYTGELFFGEGSRLTVL.

This clonotype has a count of ten or more. CDR3 loop: CASSYPKGADTQYF. For the CDR3, the DNA is TGTGCCAGCAGCTACCCAAAGGGAGCAGATACGCAGTATTTT. The chain couples TRBV11-1 to TRBJ2-3; weak D call: TRBD2 (5 bases). V gave up 4 bases and J gave up 4 bases, with 12 bases separating them. The CDR3 is 14 amino acids. Germline values: CDR1 SGHAT, CDR2 FQDESV (reference sequence).

This chain links TRBV2 with TRBJ2-3, with D unclear. There are 13 residues in the CDR3. The V end was cut by 4 bases, the J end by 2 bases, with 7 bases between. CDR1 and CDR2 (germline): SNHLY, FYNNEI. CDR3 sequence reads: CASSALYTDTQYF. The CDR3 DNA sequence: TGTGCCAGCAGTGCCCTTTACACAGATACGCAGTATTTT.

This clonotype was seen a handful of times. The chain couples TRBV20-1 to TRBJ2-7; D is undetermined. Trimming removed 3 bases at V and 3 bases at J, with 6 bases between. The CDR3 is 11 amino acids. Germline lookup yields CDR1 DFQATT and CDR2 SNEGSKA (reference sequence). This chain's CDR3 is CSASTVYEQYF. The CDR3 DNA sequence: TGCAGTGCTAGTACGGTCTACGAGCAGTACTTC.

V gene TRBV12-3 or TRBV12-4 combines with J gene TRBJ1-5; D remains ambiguous. Trimming stripped 5 bases from V and 5 bases from J, with 16 bases between. The CDR3 contains 15 residues. The CDR3 DNA is TGTGCCAGCAGTAGCCTACGGGGAAGGGATCAGCCCCAGCATTTT. Amino acids: CASSSLRGRDQPQHF.

This clonotype has a handful of counts. This chain uses TRBV7-3 with TRBJ2-1; perhaps TRBD1 as D (5 bases). Trimming removed 1 base at V and 8 bases at J, with 12 bases between. The CDR3 runs 14 residues. CDR1 is SGHTA, CDR2 FQGTGA, per germline. The DNA for the CDR3 is TGTGCCAGCAGCTTAAGATGGGAAGGGGATGAGCAGTTCTTC. Its protein is CASSLRWEGDEQFF.

CDR3 in DNA: TGTGCCAGCAGCCCCCGGCTCCTAGCGACTAAGAATGAGCAGTTCTTC. Protein: CASSPRLLATKNEQFF. The chain is built from TRBV11-2 and TRBJ2-1; perhaps TRBD2 as D (6 bases). Germline V gene lookup returns CDR1 SGHAT and CDR2 FQNNGV. V lost 5 bases and J 7 bases, leaving 21 bases between the germline ends. The CDR3 totals 16 residues.

This chain connects TRBV3-1 to TRBJ1-3; no firm D call. V lost 0 bases, J lost 4 bases, and 10 bases lay in between. Per germline, CDR1 LGHDT and CDR2 YNNKEL (reference sequence). This CDR3 has 15 amino acids. The CDR3 sequence: CASSQDDIGGNTIYF. In nucleotides, the CDR3 is TGTGCCAGCAGCCAAGATGATATAGGAGGAAACACCATATATTTT.

The rearrangement uses TRBV6-1 and TRBJ1-4, with 8 bases that match TRBD1. This CDR3 has 14 residues. V shed 5 bases and J 8 bases; nucleotides not matched to a gene: 7. The germline gives CDR1 MNHNS, CDR2 SASEGT. The CDR3 is CASSSDRGVEKLFF. In nucleotides, the CDR3 is TGTGCCAGCAGTTCCGACAGGGGAGTCGAAAAACTGTTTTTT.

This clonotype was counted many times. J is TRBJ2-5 and V is TRBV7-3; D may be TRBD2 (5 bases). Germline assignment: CDR1 SGHTA and CDR2 FQGTGA. This CDR3 contains 13 residues. V shed 5 bases and J shed 4 bases, with 11 bases lying between them. CDR3 bases: TGTGCCAGCAGCCGGACTTTCGGAGAGACCCAGTACTTC. Protein sequence: CASSRTFGETQYF.

This clonotype was picked up many times. CDR3 sequence (DNA): TGTGCCAGCAGACCGATGGACACTGAAGCTTTCTTT. It is translated as CASRPMDTEAFF. The chain carries TRBV2 and TRBJ1-1; D is undetermined. The CDR3 extends over 12 amino acids. CDR1 and CDR2 from the germline V gene are SNHLY and FYNNEI. The V end was cut by 6 bases, the J end by 3 bases, with 8 bases between.

The chain joins TRBV5-1 to TRBJ2-5; no clear D gene. Germline assignment: CDR1 SGHRS and CDR2 YFSETQ. V was cut by 4 bases and J by 1 base, with 14 bases left in between. There are 15 residues in the CDR3. The CDR3 DNA follows: TGCGCCAGCAGCCGCGAAGCCAGGACCCAAGAGACCCAGTACTTC. This translates into CASSREARTQETQYF.

V is TRBV12-3 or TRBV12-4 and J is TRBJ1-2, with D possibly matching TRBD1 (5 bases). The CDR3 is made up of 19 amino acids. Trimming took 5 bases from V and 1 from J, leaving 26 bases between them. CDR3 amino acids: CASSPHLRGLRSINYGYTF. The CDR3 DNA is TGTGCCAGCAGTCCCCACCTGCGGGGCCTACGGTCTATTAACTATGGCTACACCTTC.

This clonotype was found a few times. This chain connects TRBV19 to TRBJ2-1; TRBD2 matches at 11 bases. Germline CDR1 reads LNHDA; CDR2 reads SQIVND (reference sequence). Germline trimming cut 3 bases from V and 10 bases from J; bases unmatched to any gene: 2. The CDR3 totals 13 residues. The CDR3 DNA reads as TGTGCCAGTAGTATTACTAGCGGGGGCGAGCAGTTCTTC. Translation: CASSITSGGEQFF.

This clonotype was recorded a few times. V gene TRBV10-3 combines with J gene TRBJ2-3, with 7 nucleotides matching TRBD2. This CDR3 is 14 amino acids long. Trimming took 5 bases from V and 5 from J; bases not matched to a gene: 7. Germline V gives CDR1 ENHRY, CDR2 SYGVKD. The DNA for the CDR3 is TGTGCCATCAGTAATAGCGGGTGGAAAGATACGCAGTATTTT. This sequence encodes CAISNSGWKDTQYF.

This clonotype has just a few counts. The chain uses TRBV28 and TRBJ2-2; 7 positions agree with TRBD2. The CDR3 has 17 amino acids. Germline lookup yields CDR1 MDHEN and CDR2 SYDVKM. V lost 5 bases and J lost 7; bases outside the gene matches: 16. As DNA, the CDR3 is TGTGCCAGCAGTCCCCCCTCTAGCGGACATCGGGGCGGGGAGCTGTTTTTT. Its protein is CASSPPSSGHRGGELFF.

The rearrangement links TRBV5-1 to TRBJ2-1; TRBD1 agrees at 8 bases. Looked up from germline, CDR1 is SGHRS and CDR2 is YFSETQ. V lost 1 base, J lost 6 bases, and 6 bases stayed unmatched. The CDR3 loop spans 15 amino acids. The CDR3 DNA follows: TGCGCCAGCAGCTTGAGGCAGGGGGCTGGCAATGAGCAGTTCTTC. This encodes CASSLRQGAGNEQFF.

This clonotype showed up many times. The CDR3 DNA reads TGCAGTGCTAGAGATCATGCAGGTCGTGGCTACACCTTC. Translating it yields CSARDHAGRGYTF. This chain connects TRBV20-1 to TRBJ1-2; D ambiguous. CDR1 DFQATT and CDR2 SNEGSKA come from the germline V gene (reference sequence). This CDR3 is 13 amino acids long. Trimming left V 0 bases short and J 7 bases short, with 12 bases between.

At least ten counts were recorded for this clonotype. The chain carries TRBV6-1 and TRBJ2-1, with no clear D. The germline gives CDR1 MNHNS, CDR2 SASEGT. The CDR3 loop spans 15 amino acids. V was pared by 5 bases and J by 4 bases, with 15 bases between. In DNA form, the CDR3 reads TGTGCCAGCAGTTCGTCCGCTACGAGGTACAATGAGCAGTTCTTC. This gives the protein CASSSSATRYNEQFF.

The rearrangement joins TRBV3-1 to TRBJ1-5; D might be TRBD1 (6 bases). V lost 4 bases and J 6 bases, leaving 13 bases between the germline ends. Germline CDR1 is LGHDT and CDR2 is YNNKEL (reference sequence). This CDR3 is built from 14 residues. The CDR3 sequence: CASSRGAGGQPQHF. The CDR3 DNA sequence: TGTGCCAGCAGCCGGGGGGCGGGTGGTCAGCCCCAGCATTTT.

This rearrangement joins TRBV10-3 to TRBJ2-6; TRBD2 agrees at 8 bases. V lost 2 bases, J lost 4 bases, and 4 bases stayed unmatched. This CDR3 comprises 16 residues. Germline lookup yields CDR1 ENHRY and CDR2 SYGVKD. The CDR3 coding sequence is TGTGCCATCAGTGAGCGGGAGGGGAGCGGGGCCAACGTCCTGACTTTC. Its protein product is CAISEREGSGANVLTF.